This entry features one TCR beta chain sequence. Its matching antigen is unknown. The sample comes from a study of T cell repertoires in aging, cancer and after chemotherapy. On the study more broadly: The full dataset contained several million TCR reads.

Amplification of TCR beta used genomic DNA extracted from peripheral blood. The V and J ends lost 3 bases and 2 bases respectively, with 7 bases between them. The CDR3 length is 13 residues. Germline assignment: CDR1 MNHEY and CDR2 SVGAGI. A mixed TRB-A/B primer pool amplified rearranged TRB by multiplex touch-down PCR. MiXCR, applied by TCRdb to the multiplex PCR reads, yields one record per CDR3 protein. There are about a thousand distinct CDR3 sequences in the sample; 29% occur only once, and roughly 30% lies in the top ten. Study results and limitations: Rebound thymic output was suggested by rising median generation probability during chemotherapy in each cancer cohort.

This receptor was identified in a human donor with a solid tumor. Material: blood. The rearrangement links TRBV6-5 to TRBJ2-5; no clear D. The CDR3 DNA sequence: TGTGCCAGCAGTTATTTGGGGCAAGAGACCCAGTACTTC. This gives the protein CASSYLGQETQYF.